One sample yielded the 25 T cell receptor beta chains listed below, sequenced in a study of response to subunit inactivated influenza vaccine. TCRdb called the RT-PCR reads again in MiXCR, with one record for every CDR3 protein. The top ten clones hold roughly a tenth of a sample with under 850,000 distinct CDR3 sequences, less than 20% of them seen once. The sequencing used PBMCs from blood, collected 5 days after vaccination. Receptor source: a man over 45 who received an inactivated influenza vaccine.

The gene calls are TRBV4-1 and TRBJ2-7; 8 bases line up with TRBD1. Unmatched junction bases numbered 4, after V lost 4 bases and J lost 2 bases. Germline CDR1 reads MGHRA; CDR2 reads YSYEKL. CDR3 length: 14 residues. CDR3 in DNA: TGCGCCAGCAGCCCAAACAGGGGGACCTACGAGCAGTACTTC. It translates to CASSPNRGTYEQYF.

This sequence joins TRBV20-1 and TRBJ1-1; 9 bases line up with TRBD1. Germline lookup yields CDR1 DFQATT and CDR2 SNEGSKA (reference sequence). J lost 3 bases, V lost 3 bases, and 8 bases had no gene match. The CDR3 spans 15 residues. The CDR3 DNA reads TGCAGTGCTAGGAGATTACAGGGGGCCTACACTGAAGCTTTCTTT. Translation gives CSARRLQGAYTEAFF.

This sequence joins TRBV6-2 or TRBV6-3 and TRBJ2-7; D may correspond to TRBD1 or TRBD2 (5 bases each). Germline V gene data show CDR1 as MNHEY and CDR2 as SVGEGT. The CDR3 extends over 19 amino acids. Deletions cut 0 bases from V and 1 base from J, with 22 bases between. The CDR3 region has the DNA TGTGCCAGCAGTTACTCGTGGGGGTCTAGCCGCATGGGTTCCTACGAGCAGTACTTC. This codes for CASSYSWGSSRMGSYEQYF.

This clonotype was observed a few times. J is TRBJ2-1 and V is TRBV5-5; 9 bases are a match to TRBD1. The CDR3 runs 17 residues. In germline, CDR1 is SGHKS, CDR2 YYEKEE (reference sequence). The J segment lost 0 bases and the V segment lost 0 bases, leaving 4 bases of the junction unmatched. The CDR3 coding sequence is TGTGCCAGCAGCTTGGCTGCGACAGGGGGCTCCTACAATGAGCAGTTCTTC. Translation: CASSLAATGGSYNEQFF.

This clonotype was found a few times. This rearrangement joins TRBV20-1 to TRBJ2-7; D might be TRBD2 (6 bases). Trimming took off 6 bases at V and 3 bases at J, with 15 bases between the two ends. The CDR3 spans 13 residues. CDR1 is DFQATT, CDR2 SNEGSKA, per germline (reference sequence). The CDR3 here is CSATGTAYYEQYF. The CDR3 DNA follows: TGCAGTGCAACCGGGACTGCCTACTACGAGCAGTACTTC.

This clonotype was detected once. V is TRBV4-2 and J is TRBJ1-2, with D unclear. Germline V gene lookup returns CDR1 LGHNA and CDR2 YNFKEQ. This CDR3 region has 15 residues. Trimming left V 0 bases short and J 5 bases short, with 13 bases between. The DNA for the CDR3 is TGTGCCAGCAGCCAAGAGGGAAAAGCGGTATATGGCTACACCTTC. This gives the protein CASSQEGKAVYGYTF.

This clonotype was seen at least ten times. The chain combines TRBV12-3 or TRBV12-4 with TRBJ2-3, with D possibly being TRBD1 (6 bases). Trimming cost V 3 bases and J 6 bases, with 16 bases left between them. The CDR3 is 15 amino acids. Here the CDR3 DNA reads TGTGCCAGCAGTTTGAGCACAGGGCGGTGGGATACGCAGTATTTT. It codes for CASSLSTGRWDTQYF.

This clonotype has a handful of counts. The V and J genes are TRBV28 and TRBJ1-5, with D maybe TRBD1 (6 bases). This CDR3 has 16 residues. Germline V lookup: CDR1 MDHEN, CDR2 SYDVKM. V gave up 2 bases and J gave up 2 bases, with 13 bases separating them. The CDR3 nucleotides are TGTGCCAGCAGTTTACAACAGGGTTTGGGCAATCAGCCCCAGCATTTT. Its protein is CASSLQQGLGNQPQHF.

This clonotype was picked up a small number of times. This sequence joins TRBV11-2 and TRBJ2-1; TRBD2 matches at 12 bases. With V trimmed by 1 base and J by 7 bases, 5 bases remained unmatched. CDR1 SGHAT and CDR2 FQNNGV come from the germline V gene. The length of the CDR3 is 16 residues. In DNA, the CDR3 is TGTGCCAGCAGCTTAGCTTGGACTAGCGGGACGAATGAGCAGTTCTTC. It codes for CASSLAWTSGTNEQFF.

The chain carries TRBV5-1 and TRBJ2-5; D perhaps matches TRBD2 (6 bases). Germline V gene data show CDR1 as SGHRS and CDR2 as YFSETQ. Deletions cut 2 bases from V and 3 bases from J, with 14 bases between. The CDR3 is 15 residues long. The CDR3 DNA sequence: TGCGCCAGCAGCTTTTCCGGGACTGGCGAAGAGACCCAGTACTTC. It encodes CASSFSGTGEETQYF.

The chain is built from TRBV5-1 and TRBJ1-5, with TRBD1 matching 8 bases. CDR1 SGHRS and CDR2 YFSETQ come from the germline V gene. J gave up 7 bases and V 4 bases, and 10 bases lay outside the gene matches. The CDR3 runs 15 residues. The DNA of the CDR3 is TGCGCCAGCAGCAACGGACAGGGTGATTTCCAGCCCCAGCATTTT. This encodes CASSNGQGDFQPQHF.

The chain uses TRBV15 and TRBJ2-5, with TRBD2 identical over 7 bases. CDR1 LNHNV and CDR2 YYDKDF come from the germline V gene (reference sequence). V trimming: 0 bases; J trimming: 3 bases; junction bases outside the gene matches: 10. This CDR3 contains 17 residues. The CDR3 region is CATSRDFQRTREETQYF. CDR3 nucleotides: TGTGCCACCAGCAGAGATTTTCAGAGGACTAGGGAAGAGACCCAGTACTTC.

The V gene is TRBV2, the J gene TRBJ2-7; no reliable D call. V was pared by 3 bases and J by 2 bases, with 11 bases between. Germline CDR1 SNHLY, CDR2 FYNNEI. The length of the CDR3 is 14 residues. In DNA, the CDR3 is TGTGCCAGCAGTGACGGCCGACTGACCTACGAGCAGTACTTC. Translated, it gives CASSDGRLTYEQYF.

In this sample, this clonotype turned up a few times. The chain uses TRBV27 and TRBJ1-6; TRBD1 agrees at 9 bases. The germline V gene has CDR1 MNHEY and CDR2 SMNVEV (reference sequence). The CDR3 is 15 amino acids. V lost 5 bases, J lost 8 bases, and 7 bases stayed unmatched. The CDR3, as DNA: TGTGCCAGCAGTCCGGCCGGGACAGGGTATTCACCCCTCCACTTT. It codes for CASSPAGTGYSPLHF.

This clonotype was picked up a small number of times. The chain employs TRBV20-1 and TRBJ1-2; D not certain. CDR3 length: 12 residues. Between the trimmed V and J ends, which lost 6 bases and 0 bases, there was a span of 8 bases. Germline lookup yields CDR1 DFQATT and CDR2 SNEGSKA (reference sequence). The CDR3 DNA reads as TGCAGTGCCAGACATACTAACTATGGCTACACCTTC. Translated, it gives CSARHTNYGYTF.

The chain has TRBV10-2 and TRBJ2-2; 13 bases line up with TRBD2. The J segment lost 0 bases and the V segment lost 6 bases, leaving 4 bases of the junction unmatched. Germline V gene sequence: CDR1 WSHSY, CDR2 SAAADI. The CDR3 has 17 amino acids. The CDR3 protein is CASSLTSGGPNTGELFF. In DNA, the CDR3 is TGCGCCAGCAGCTTGACTAGCGGGGGGCCGAACACCGGGGAGCTGTTTTTT.

The J gene is TRBJ2-7, the V gene TRBV4-1; D gene unclear. CDR3 length equals 15 residues. With 0 bases removed from V and 2 bases from J, the gap between germline ends came to 11 bases. The germline gives CDR1 MGHRA, CDR2 YSYEKL. This CDR3 is CASSQDSRATYEQYF. The CDR3 DNA is TGCGCCAGCAGCCAAGATTCACGGGCTACCTACGAGCAGTACTTC.

This clonotype showed up many times. The rearrangement uses TRBV12-3 or TRBV12-4 and TRBJ2-5, with D possibly being TRBD1 or TRBD2 (5 bases each). This CDR3 is built from 14 residues. Trimming stripped 5 bases from V and 2 bases from J, with 12 bases between. The CDR3 reads CASSLRGIQETQYF. The DNA for the CDR3 is TGTGCCAGCAGTCTTCGGGGCATTCAAGAGACCCAGTACTTC.

This clonotype was counted only a few times. V and J are TRBV10-1 and TRBJ2-3; 8 nucleotides align to TRBD2. This CDR3 has 15 amino acids. Germline CDR1 is WNHNN and CDR2 is SYGVQD (reference sequence). With V trimmed by 6 bases and J by 6 bases, 11 bases remained unmatched. The CDR3: CASSPQVRGADTQYF. The CDR3 nucleotides are TGCGCCAGCAGCCCTCAAGTGCGGGGGGCTGATACGCAGTATTTT.

As concerns this clonotype: At one end the junction does not follow the germline gene, possibly because of a read error. The rearrangement joins TRBV7-8 to TRBJ2-2, with D unresolved. In germline, CDR1 is SGHVS, CDR2 FQNEAQ. There are 14 residues in the CDR3. Here the CDR3 DNA reads TGTGCCAGCAGCTTAGTTGGGAACTCCGGGGAGCTGTTTTTT. It codes for CASSLVGNSGELFF. Full variable domain (outside the CDR3, taken from reference TRBV7-8 and TRBJ2-2): GAGVSQSPRYKVAKRGQDVALRCDPISGHVSLFWYQQALGQGPEFLTYFQNEAQLDKSGLPSDRFFAERPEGSVSTLKIQRTQQEDSAVYLCASSLVGNSGELFFGEGSRLTVL.

In its sample, this clonotype was seen a few times. This chain links TRBV24-1 with TRBJ2-3, with 7 bases identical to TRBD2. The CDR3 runs 15 residues. V was clipped by 4 bases and J by 3 bases; unmatched bases: 6. Germline CDR1 is KGHDR and CDR2 is SFDVKD. The CDR3 region has the DNA TGTGCCACCAGTGACCCAGGACTAGATACAGATACGCAGTATTTT. Amino acids: CATSDPGLDTDTQYF.

CDR3 residues: CASRPNNGWGETQYF. In DNA, the CDR3 is TGTGCCAGCAGACCTAACAATGGTTGGGGAGAGACCCAGTACTTC. V usage is TRBV12-3 or TRBV12-4 and J usage is TRBJ2-5; D gene ambiguous. Trimming stripped 6 bases from V and 4 bases from J, with 18 bases between. The CDR3 length is 15 residues.

This clonotype was counted a few times. The chain recombines TRBV28 with TRBJ1-5, with D possibly matching TRBD1 (5 bases). This CDR3 contains 16 residues. V lost 4 bases and J lost 0, with 13 bases in between. CDR1 is MDHEN, CDR2 SYDVKM, per germline. Here the CDR3 DNA reads TGTGCCAGCAGTTCTCTATTCAGGGTTAGCAATCAGCCCCAGCATTTT. Encoded protein: CASSSLFRVSNQPQHF.

The chain employs TRBV6-1 and TRBJ1-6; TRBD1 agrees at 7 bases. This CDR3 has 14 residues. Per the germline V gene, CDR1 is MNHNS and CDR2 is SASEGT. The junction had 3 bases not matched to a gene; V was cut back by 3 bases and J by 7 bases. This CDR3 reads CASSETGFNSPLHF. The CDR3 DNA follows: TGTGCCAGCAGTGAGACAGGGTTCAATTCACCCCTCCACTTT.

This clonotype was seen only a few times. The chain couples TRBV11-2 to TRBJ2-5, with D possibly matching TRBD1 (6 bases). This CDR3 region has 16 residues. From germline, CDR1 is SGHAT and CDR2 FQNNGV. V dropped 5 bases and J dropped 9 bases, with 25 bases sitting between them. The CDR3 DNA sequence: TGTGCCAGCAGCGATCCCGGGACACCGCGGAATAGGGCCCAGTACTTC. Translation: CASSDPGTPRNRAQYF.